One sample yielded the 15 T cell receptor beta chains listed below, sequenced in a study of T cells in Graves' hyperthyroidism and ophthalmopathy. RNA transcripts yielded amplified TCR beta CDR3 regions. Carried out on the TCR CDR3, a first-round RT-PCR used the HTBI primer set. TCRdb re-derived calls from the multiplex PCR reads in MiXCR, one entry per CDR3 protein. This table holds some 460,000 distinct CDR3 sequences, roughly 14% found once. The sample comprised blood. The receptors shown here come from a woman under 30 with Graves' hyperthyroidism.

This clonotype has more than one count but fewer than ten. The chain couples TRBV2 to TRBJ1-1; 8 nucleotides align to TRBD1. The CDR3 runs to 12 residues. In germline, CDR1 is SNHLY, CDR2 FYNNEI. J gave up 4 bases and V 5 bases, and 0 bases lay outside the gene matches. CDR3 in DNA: TGTGCCAGCAGTCAGGGGGCCACTGAAGCTTTCTTT. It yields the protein CASSQGATEAFF.

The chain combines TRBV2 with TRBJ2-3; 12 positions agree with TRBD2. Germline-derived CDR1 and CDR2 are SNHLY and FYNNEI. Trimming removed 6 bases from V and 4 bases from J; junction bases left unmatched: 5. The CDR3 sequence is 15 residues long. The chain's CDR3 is CASRELAGGADTQYF. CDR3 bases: TGTGCCAGCAGGGAACTAGCGGGGGGTGCAGATACGCAGTATTTT.

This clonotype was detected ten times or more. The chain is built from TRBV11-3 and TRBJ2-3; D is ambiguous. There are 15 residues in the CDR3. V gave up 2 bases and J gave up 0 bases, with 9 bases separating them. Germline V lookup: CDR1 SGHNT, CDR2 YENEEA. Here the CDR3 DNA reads TGTGCCAGCAGCTTATCCTTCCCTAGCACAGATACGCAGTATTTT. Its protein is CASSLSFPSTDTQYF.

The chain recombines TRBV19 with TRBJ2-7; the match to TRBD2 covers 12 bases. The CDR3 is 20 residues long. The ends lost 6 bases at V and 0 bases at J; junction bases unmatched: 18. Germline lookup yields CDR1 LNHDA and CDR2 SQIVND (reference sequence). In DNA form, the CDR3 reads TGTGCCAGTAGCCCACTATGGGGTTCTAGCGGGAGGGCAAGCTCCTACGAGCAGTACTTC. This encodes CASSPLWGSSGRASSYEQYF.

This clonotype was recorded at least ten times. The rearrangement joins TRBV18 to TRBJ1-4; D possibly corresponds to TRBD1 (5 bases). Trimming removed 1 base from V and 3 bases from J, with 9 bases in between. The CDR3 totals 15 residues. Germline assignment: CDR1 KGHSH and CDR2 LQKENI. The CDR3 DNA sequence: TGTGCCAGCTCACCACAGAGGGGCCCTAATGAAAAACTGTTTTTT. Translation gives CASSPQRGPNEKLFF.

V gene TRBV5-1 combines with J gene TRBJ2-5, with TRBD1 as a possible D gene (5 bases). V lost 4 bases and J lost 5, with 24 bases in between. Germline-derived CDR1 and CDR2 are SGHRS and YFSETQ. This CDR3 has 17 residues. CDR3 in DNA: TGCGCCAGCAGCCAACTTCTACAGGATTTTCTTCCGGAGACCCAGTACTTC. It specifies CASSQLLQDFLPETQYF. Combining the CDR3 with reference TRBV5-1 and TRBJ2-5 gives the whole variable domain KAGVTQTPRYLIKTRGQQVTLSCSPISGHRSVSWYQQTPGQGLQFLFEYFSETQRNKGNFPGRFSGRQFSNSRSEMNVSTLELGDSALYLCASSQLLQDFLPETQYFGPGTRLLVL.

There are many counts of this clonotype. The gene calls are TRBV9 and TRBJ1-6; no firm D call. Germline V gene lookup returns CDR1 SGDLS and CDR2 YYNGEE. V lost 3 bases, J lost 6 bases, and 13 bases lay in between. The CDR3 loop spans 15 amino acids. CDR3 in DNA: TGTGCCAGCAGCGCGGCGGACCGGCGTAATTCACCCCTCCACTTT. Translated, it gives CASSAADRRNSPLHF.

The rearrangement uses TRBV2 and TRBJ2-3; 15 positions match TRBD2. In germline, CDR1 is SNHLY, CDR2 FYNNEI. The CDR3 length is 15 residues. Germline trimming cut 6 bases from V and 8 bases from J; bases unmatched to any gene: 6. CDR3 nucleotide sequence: TGTGCCAGCAGGCGGACTAGCGGGGGGGTGGCTACGCAGTATTTT. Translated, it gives CASRRTSGGVATQYF.

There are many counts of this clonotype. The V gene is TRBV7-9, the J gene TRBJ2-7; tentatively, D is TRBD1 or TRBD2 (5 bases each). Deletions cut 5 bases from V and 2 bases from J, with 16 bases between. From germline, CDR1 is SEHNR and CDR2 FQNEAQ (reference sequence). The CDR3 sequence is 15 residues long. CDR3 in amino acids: CASSHTWDRPYEQYF. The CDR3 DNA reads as TGTGCCAGCAGCCACACTTGGGACCGTCCCTACGAGCAGTACTTC.

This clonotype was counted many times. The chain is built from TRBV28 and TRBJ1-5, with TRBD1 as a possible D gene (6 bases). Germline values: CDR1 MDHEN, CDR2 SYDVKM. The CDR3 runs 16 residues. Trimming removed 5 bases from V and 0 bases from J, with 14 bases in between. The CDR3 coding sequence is TGTGCCAGCAGTCCCCCACAGGGATATAGCAATCAGCCCCAGCATTTT. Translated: CASSPPQGYSNQPQHF. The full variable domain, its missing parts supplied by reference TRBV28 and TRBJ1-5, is DVKVTQSSRYLVKRTGEKVFLECVQDMDHENMFWYRQDPGLGLRLIYFSYDVKMKEKGDIPEGYSVSREKKERFSLILESASTNQTSMYLCASSPPQGYSNQPQHFGDGTRLSIL.

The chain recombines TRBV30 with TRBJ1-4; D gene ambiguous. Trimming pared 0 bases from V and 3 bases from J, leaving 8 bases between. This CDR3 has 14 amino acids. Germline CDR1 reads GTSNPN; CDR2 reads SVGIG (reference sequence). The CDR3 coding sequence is TGTGCCTGGAGTGTGGGAAGCTCTAATGAAAAACTGTTTTTT. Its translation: CAWSVGSSNEKLFF.

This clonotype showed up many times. This CDR3 reads CASSLRDPRADTQYF. As DNA, the CDR3 is TGTGCCAGCAGCCTCCGGGACCCCCGGGCAGATACGCAGTATTTT. V usage is TRBV27 and J usage is TRBJ2-3; D might be TRBD1 or TRBD2, each matching 5 bases. The germline V gene has CDR1 MNHEY and CDR2 SMNVEV (reference sequence). Trimming took off 6 bases at V and 4 bases at J, with 17 bases between the two ends. The CDR3 is made up of 15 amino acids.

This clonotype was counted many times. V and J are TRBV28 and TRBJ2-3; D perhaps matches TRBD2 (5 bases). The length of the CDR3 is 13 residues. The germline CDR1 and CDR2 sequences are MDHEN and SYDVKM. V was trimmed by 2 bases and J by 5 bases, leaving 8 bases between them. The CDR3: CASSLSGRDTQYF. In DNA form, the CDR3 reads TGTGCCAGCAGTTTAAGTGGGAGAGATACGCAGTATTTT.

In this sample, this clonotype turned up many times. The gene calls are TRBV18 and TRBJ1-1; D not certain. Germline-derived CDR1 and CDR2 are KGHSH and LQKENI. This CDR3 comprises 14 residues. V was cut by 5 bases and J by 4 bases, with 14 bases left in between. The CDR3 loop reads CASSEGGEGTEAFF. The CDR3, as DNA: TGTGCCAGCTCAGAGGGCGGGGAGGGCACTGAAGCTTTCTTT.

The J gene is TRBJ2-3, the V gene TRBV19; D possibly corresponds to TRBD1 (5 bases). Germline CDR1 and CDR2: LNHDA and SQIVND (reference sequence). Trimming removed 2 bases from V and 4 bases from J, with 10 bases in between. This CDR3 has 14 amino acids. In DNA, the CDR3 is TGTGCCAGTAGTATACCCAGGGTCTCAGATACGCAGTATTTT. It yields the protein CASSIPRVSDTQYF.